Listed below are T cell receptor beta chains from one sample, sequenced in a study of T cell changes during pregnancy in multiple sclerosis. The protocol was immunoSEQ multiplex PCR, while the TCRdb copy is restricted to in-frame clones and leaves out a portion. Among more than 40,000 clones listed, around 92% were seen once. The source was CD8+ T cells from peripheral blood mononuclear cells, collected in the first trimester of pregnancy. All receptors derive from a female donor with multiple sclerosis, enrolled in a pregnancy study. The CDR3 runs from the conserved cysteine through the conserved F or W. D genes are given only for firm matches. The size entry is marked missing in some rows and otherwise reads once, few, many or a size class.

d_call,j_call,clone_size,v_call,cdr3_aa,cdr3_nt
TRBD1,TRBJ2-7,-,TRBV4-1,CASSGPKAGGSYEQYF,TGCGCCAGCAGCGGCCCCAAAGCAGGGGGTTCCTACGAGCAGTACTTC
TRBD2,TRBJ2-1,-,TRBV11-1,CASSWAGTSLNEQFF,TGTGCCAGCAGCTGGGCCGGGACTAGCCTTAATGAGCAGTTCTTC
-,TRBJ2-7,-,TRBV27,CASGVSGGNEQYF,TGTGCCAGCGGCGTCTCCGGAGGGAACGAGCAGTACTTC
TRBD2,TRBJ2-7,-,TRBV19,CASSSSGGRGYEQYF,TGTGCCAGTAGTAGTAGCGGGGGACGGGGCTACGAGCAGTACTTC
-,TRBJ2-3,-,TRBV30,CAWNGDFTDTQYF,TGTGCCTGGAATGGGGACTTCACAGATACGCAGTATTTT
-,TRBJ2-7,once,TRBV28,CASSSGYEQYF,TGTGCCAGCAGTTCGGGCTACGAGCAGTACTTC
TRBD2,TRBJ2-7,-,TRBV7-2,CASSFSGGFSYYEQYF,TGTGCCAGCAGCTTTAGCGGGGGATTCTCATACTACGAGCAGTACTTC
-,TRBJ2-7,once,TRBV9,CASSVGLVGYEQYF,TGTGCCAGCAGCGTAGGACTAGTAGGTTACGAGCAGTACTTC
-,TRBJ1-1,-,TRBV6-5,CASSYSGGNTEAFF,TGTGCCAGCAGTTACTCGGGGGGGAACACTGAAGCTTTCTTT
TRBD1,TRBJ2-2,-,TRBV27,CASRQGANTGELFF,TGTGCCAGCAGACAGGGGGCCAACACCGGGGAGCTGTTTTTT
TRBD1,TRBJ1-1,-,TRBV7-9,CASTKLGTGATEAFF,TGTGCCAGCACCAAACTCGGGACAGGGGCCACTGAAGCTTTCTTT
TRBD1,TRBJ2-7,-,TRBV5-6,CASSLVSGGDEQYF,TGTGCCAGCAGCTTGGTTTCAGGGGGTGACGAGCAGTACTTC
TRBD2,TRBJ2-3,-,TRBV2,CASYGLAGWATDTQYF,TGTGCCAGCTATGGGCTAGCGGGGTGGGCCACAGATACGCAGTATTTT
-,TRBJ2-1,-,TRBV27,CASSLPQTGEGNEQFF,TGTGCCAGCAGTTTACCCCAGACAGGGGAGGGCAATGAGCAGTTCTTC
TRBD1,TRBJ2-2,-,TRBV7-3,CASSEDRGNTGELFF,TGTGCCAGCAGCGAGGACAGGGGTAACACCGGGGAGCTGTTTTTT
-,TRBJ2-1,-,TRBV11-3,CASSPSGSEQFF,TGTGCCAGCAGCCCGTCAGGCTCTGAGCAGTTCTTC
TRBD1,TRBJ2-2,-,TRBV5-4,CASSPQTGASGELFF,TGTGCCAGCAGCCCCCAGACAGGGGCATCCGGGGAGCTGTTTTTT
-,TRBJ2-5,-,TRBV2,CASSDRARETQYF,TGTGCCAGCAGTGACAGGGCTAGAGAGACCCAGTACTTC
-,TRBJ1-1,-,TRBV5-4,CASSNGQDEAFF,TGTGCCAGCAGCAACGGACAAGATGAAGCTTTCTTT
TRBD2,TRBJ2-3,-,TRBV19,CASSTGLAGRIDTQYF,TGTGCCAGTAGTACGGGACTAGCGGGCCGGATAGATACGCAGTATTTT
-,TRBJ1-1,-,TRBV7-3,CASSLAGVMNTEAFF,TGTGCCAGCAGCTTGGCAGGGGTCATGAACACTGAAGCTTTCTTT
-,TRBJ2-5,-,TRBV5-5,CASSRGETQYF,TGTGCCAGCAGCAGGGGGGAGACCCAGTACTTC
TRBD1,TRBJ1-2,-,TRBV9,CASSVGRDRGGYGYTF,TGTGCCAGCAGCGTAGGAAGGGACAGGGGTGGATATGGCTACACCTTC
TRBD1,TRBJ2-2,-,TRBV25-1,CASSEGAGAGELFF,TGTGCCAGCAGCGAGGGGGCCGGGGCCGGGGAGCTGTTTTTT
TRBD1,TRBJ2-7,-,TRBV15,CATSRDRGYHEQYF,TGTGCCACCAGCAGAGACAGGGGGTACCACGAGCAGTACTTC
TRBD2,TRBJ2-7,-,TRBV7-9,CASSLVAGESSYEQYF,TGTGCCAGCAGCTTAGTAGCGGGAGAGTCCTCCTACGAGCAGTACTTC
TRBD2,TRBJ2-1,once,TRBV11-2,CASSLTSGPEVQFF,TGTGCCAGCAGCTTAACTAGCGGTCCTGAGGTTCAGTTCTTC
-,TRBJ2-2,many,TRBV7-6,CASSYATNTGELFF,TGTGCCAGCAGCTACGCTACGAACACCGGGGAGCTGTTTTTT
-,TRBJ1-1,once,TRBV19,CASSASLTTEAFF,TGTGCCAGTAGTGCTAGTCTAACGACTGAAGCTTTCTTT
-,TRBJ1-2,-,TRBV9,CASSGGDGYTF,TGTGCCAGCTCGGGAGGGGATGGCTACACCTTC
TRBD2,TRBJ2-3,-,TRBV13,CASSPTSGAPDTQYF,TGTGCCAGCAGCCCCACTAGCGGGGCGCCAGATACGCAGTATTTT
TRBD1,TRBJ2-5,-,TRBV6-1,CASRRTGLETQYF,TGTGCCAGCAGAAGGACAGGGTTGGAGACCCAGTACTTC
TRBD2,TRBJ2-1,-,TRBV9,CASSVKTSGGAGSNEQFF,TGTGCCAGCAGCGTAAAGACTAGCGGGGGAGCGGGGAGCAATGAGCAGTTCTTC
TRBD2,TRBJ2-1,-,TRBV7-6,CASSLRTSGVDEQFF,TGTGCCAGCAGCTTAAGGACTAGCGGGGTGGATGAGCAGTTCTTC
TRBD2,TRBJ2-3,-,TRBV7-9,CASSRTSGGGTDTQYF,TGTGCCAGCAGCCGGACTAGCGGGGGCGGCACAGATACGCAGTATTTT
-,TRBJ2-7,once,TRBV27,CASSEVRGLYEQYF,TGTGCCAGCAGTGAAGTAAGGGGACTTTACGAGCAGTACTTC
TRBD2,TRBJ2-3,-,TRBV27,CASSPRLAEVFTDTQYF,TGTGCCAGCAGTCCTCGACTAGCGGAGGTATTCACAGATACGCAGTATTTT
-,TRBJ2-7,-,TRBV27,CASSSGLSSYEQYF,TGTGCCAGCAGTAGCGGGCTTAGCTCCTACGAGCAGTACTTC
TRBD2,TRBJ2-1,-,TRBV9,CASSAVTPGLNNEQFF,TGTGCCAGCAGCGCAGTGACTCCGGGACTAAACAATGAGCAGTTCTTC
TRBD1,TRBJ2-3,-,TRBV6-4,CASSEGTETDTQYF,TGTGCCAGCAGTGAAGGGACAGAGACAGATACGCAGTATTTT
TRBD1,TRBJ1-1,once,TRBV9,CASSGNPGTGNTEAFF,TGTGCCAGCAGCGGTAATCCCGGGACAGGGAACACTGAAGCTTTCTTT
TRBD1,TRBJ1-5,-,TRBV27,CASSLGGRGAGQPQHF,TGTGCCAGCAGTTTAGGGGGCAGGGGGGCTGGTCAGCCCCAGCATTTT
TRBD2,TRBJ2-7,-,TRBV10-2,CASSPGGYEQYF,TGCGCCAGCTCACCGGGGGGCTACGAGCAGTACTTC
TRBD2,TRBJ2-1,-,TRBV2,CASSDRAGGPRNEQFF,TGTGCCAGCAGTGACAGGGCGGGGGGGCCTCGGAATGAGCAGTTCTTC
-,TRBJ1-2,-,TRBV25-1,CATKSYPGESGYTF,TGTGCCACTAAGTCATACCCAGGGGAAAGCGGCTACACCTTC
TRBD2,TRBJ2-3,-,TRBV6-6,CASSYQSAGEQYF,TGTGCCAGCAGTTACCAATCAGCGGGGGAGCAGTATTTT
TRBD1,TRBJ2-2,-,TRBV9,CASSPRTGETGELFF,TGTGCCAGCAGCCCACGGACAGGGGAGACCGGGGAGCTGTTTTTT
TRBD2,TRBJ2-7,-,TRBV27,CASSSLARSYEQYF,TGTGCCAGCAGTTCACTAGCGAGATCCTACGAGCAGTACTTC
-,TRBJ1-1,-,TRBV4-1,CASSRHRENTEAFF,TGCGCCAGCAGCCGCCACAGGGAGAACACTGAAGCTTTCTTT
-,TRBJ1-5,-,TRBV27,CASTKAGSNQPQHF,TGTGCCAGCACCAAAGCGGGGAGCAATCAGCCCCAGCATTTT
TRBD2,TRBJ2-1,-,TRBV5-1,CASSFSFRGGPYNEQFF,TGCGCCAGCAGCTTCTCTTTTAGGGGAGGGCCGTACAATGAGCAGTTCTTC
TRBD2,TRBJ2-1,once,TRBV7-8,CASSLAGGTSSYNEQFF,TGTGCCAGCAGCTTAGCGGGGGGGACTAGCAGCTACAATGAGCAGTTCTTC